These T cell receptor beta chains were read from a single sample in a study of blood T cell repertoires in COVID-19. Data came from immunoSEQ multiplex PCR; TCRdb stores just in-frame clones and leaves some out. The sample has fewer than 300,000 clones, about 80% seen once. What was sequenced was peripheral blood. The receptors originated from a human donor in a cohort sampled during active COVID-19. CDR3s include the opening cysteine and the closing phenylalanine or tryptophan. D genes are given only for firm matches. The size field is filled for only some rows; it gives once, few, many or a size class.

CDR3 protein: CASRQAWGEKLFF
CDR3 DNA: TGTGCCAGCAGACAGGCTTGGGGTGAAAAACTGTTTTTT
V gene: TRBV28
clone size: .
D gene: .
J gene: TRBJ1-4

CDR3 protein: CASRGQNNQPQHF
CDR3 DNA: TGTGCCAGTAGGGGACAGAACAATCAGCCCCAGCATTTT
V gene: TRBV19
clone size: .
D gene: TRBD1
J gene: TRBJ1-5

CDR3 protein: CASGLGTGGRPRGEQFF
CDR3 DNA: TGTGCTAGTGGTTTGGGTACTGGGGGGAGGCCCCGGGGTGAGCAGTTCTTC
V gene: TRBV12-5
clone size: few
D gene: .
J gene: TRBJ2-1

CDR3 protein: CSVGGGAANTEAFF
CDR3 DNA: TGCAGCGTGGGGGGGGGCGCGGCGAACACTGAAGCTTTCTTT
V gene: TRBV29-1
clone size: .
D gene: .
J gene: TRBJ1-1

CDR3 protein: CASSLYLTVLAQETQYF
CDR3 DNA: TGTGCCAGCAGTTTATATCTGACAGTTTTAGCCCAAGAGACCCAGTACTTC
V gene: TRBV28
clone size: .
D gene: .
J gene: TRBJ2-5

CDR3 protein: CASSHRGTEAFF
CDR3 DNA: TGTGCCAGCAGCCACAGGGGGACTGAAGCTTTCTTT
V gene: TRBV6-5
clone size: .
D gene: TRBD1
J gene: TRBJ1-1

CDR3 protein: CASSLGLSANEQFF
CDR3 DNA: TGCGCCAGCAGCCTGGGACTCTCCGCCAATGAGCAGTTCTTC
V gene: TRBV5-1
clone size: .
D gene: .
J gene: TRBJ2-1

CDR3 protein: CASSNPPGLARSSYNEQFF
CDR3 DNA: TGCGCCAGCAGCAACCCCCCGGGACTAGCGAGAAGCTCCTACAATGAGCAGTTCTTC
V gene: TRBV5-1
clone size: .
D gene: TRBD2
J gene: TRBJ2-1

CDR3 protein: CASSKEMTGSVGYTF
CDR3 DNA: TGTGCCAGCAGCAAGGAGATGACAGGGTCTGTTGGCTACACCTTC
V gene: TRBV21-1
clone size: .
D gene: .
J gene: TRBJ1-2

CDR3 protein: CASTKGGSRGAFF
CDR3 DNA: TGTGCCAGCACCAAAGGCGGCAGTCGGGGAGCTTTCTTT
V gene: TRBV6-5
clone size: .
D gene: .
J gene: TRBJ1-1

CDR3 protein: CASSHREEVGNEQFF
CDR3 DNA: TGTGCCAGCAGTCACAGGGAAGAGGTTGGCAATGAGCAGTTCTTC
V gene: TRBV6-6
clone size: once
D gene: .
J gene: TRBJ2-1

CDR3 protein: CASSIDRGHYTDQYF
CDR3 DNA: TGTGCCAGCAGTATAGACAGGGGCCACTATACCGATCAGTACTTC
V gene: TRBV6-5
clone size: once
D gene: TRBD1
J gene: TRBJ2-5

CDR3 protein: CASRLTENYGYTF
CDR3 DNA: TGTGCCAGCAGGCTGACAGAGAACTATGGCTACACCTTC
V gene: TRBV6-5
clone size: .
D gene: .
J gene: TRBJ1-2

CDR3 protein: CSVELNYGYTF
CDR3 DNA: TGCAGCGTTGAATTAAACTATGGCTACACCTTC
V gene: TRBV29-1
clone size: .
D gene: .
J gene: TRBJ1-2

CDR3 protein: CASSLQASGSLHEQFF
CDR3 DNA: TGCGCCAGCAGCTTGCAAGCTAGCGGGAGTTTGCATGAGCAGTTCTTC
V gene: TRBV5-1
clone size: .
D gene: TRBD2
J gene: TRBJ2-1

CDR3 protein: CAIRSPGSRQVAFF
CDR3 DNA: TGTGCCATCAGATCGCCAGGCTCGCGACAGGTAGCTTTCTTT
V gene: TRBV10-3
clone size: .
D gene: .
J gene: TRBJ1-1

CDR3 protein: CASIMGSTEAFF
CDR3 DNA: TGTGCCAGCATTATGGGGAGCACTGAAGCTTTCTTT
V gene: TRBV6-5
clone size: .
D gene: .
J gene: TRBJ1-1

CDR3 protein: CASSLVVSGSTDTQYF
CDR3 DNA: TGTGCCAGCAGCTTAGTAGTTAGCGGAAGCACAGATACGCAGTATTTT
V gene: TRBV11-3
clone size: .
D gene: .
J gene: TRBJ2-3

CDR3 protein: CATSYGSSNTEAFF
CDR3 DNA: TGTGCCACCTCATATGGGAGTTCTAACACTGAAGCTTTCTTT
V gene: TRBV28
clone size: .
D gene: .
J gene: TRBJ1-1

CDR3 protein: CASSAPGTSVYNEQFF
CDR3 DNA: TGTGCCAGCAGCGCCCCCGGGACTAGCGTTTACAATGAGCAGTTCTTC
V gene: TRBV7-3
clone size: .
D gene: TRBD2
J gene: TRBJ2-1

CDR3 protein: CASSLLSGGYGYTF
CDR3 DNA: TGTGCCAGCAGCCTCCTTTCAGGGGGCTATGGCTACACCTTC
V gene: TRBV5-6
clone size: .
D gene: TRBD1
J gene: TRBJ1-2

CDR3 protein: CASGNRGETQYF
CDR3 DNA: TGTGCCAGCGGCAACAGGGGGGAGACCCAGTACTTC
V gene: TRBV5-4
clone size: .
D gene: TRBD1
J gene: TRBJ2-5

CDR3 protein: CASSYSAQGKPYEQYF
CDR3 DNA: TGTGCCAGCAGTTACTCGGCACAGGGAAAACCCTACGAGCAGTACTTC
V gene: TRBV6-5
clone size: once
D gene: .
J gene: TRBJ2-7

CDR3 protein: CASSQKRLGADTGELFF
CDR3 DNA: TGTGCCAGCAGCCAGAAGAGGTTAGGGGCGGACACCGGGGAGCTGTTTTTT
V gene: TRBV3-1/TRBV3-2
clone size: .
D gene: .
J gene: TRBJ2-2

CDR3 protein: CASSLLAIGGENYEQYF
CDR3 DNA: TGTGCCAGCAGTTTACTCGCCATCGGCGGGGAAAACTACGAGCAGTACTTC
V gene: TRBV27
clone size: few
D gene: .
J gene: TRBJ2-7

CDR3 protein: CASSLNFLGGTGELFF
CDR3 DNA: TGCGCCAGCAGCTTGAATTTTCTGGGAGGCACCGGGGAGCTGTTTTTT
V gene: TRBV5-1
clone size: .
D gene: .
J gene: TRBJ2-2

CDR3 protein: CASSRRQGVDGEQYF
CDR3 DNA: TGCGCCAGCAGCCGCCGGCAAGGGGTGGATGGGGAGCAGTACTTC
V gene: TRBV4-1
clone size: .
D gene: .
J gene: TRBJ2-7

CDR3 protein: CASSTWGTGADNEQFF
CDR3 DNA: TGTGCCAGCAGCACGTGGGGGACAGGGGCGGACAATGAGCAGTTCTTC
V gene: TRBV5-6
clone size: .
D gene: TRBD1
J gene: TRBJ2-1